The 5 T cell receptor beta chains listed next were all sequenced from one sample in a study of human thymus T cells. Resected material from corrective heart surgery provided the thymus tissue analysed. TCRdb's copy holds only in-frame clones and misses some; the assay was immunoSEQ multiplex PCR. The sample consists of tens of thousands of clones, 85% to 95% of them appearing once. Source material: thymus tissue. These receptors came from a girl under three years old with a congenital heart defect but otherwise immunologically healthy.

This chain connects TRBV7-9 to TRBJ2-1; no clear D. Deletions cut 4 bases from V and 10 bases from J, with 20 bases between. Looked up from germline, CDR1 is SEHNR and CDR2 is FQNEAQ (reference sequence). The length of the CDR3 is 15 residues. CDR3 residues: CASSWPRSWVREQFF. CDR3 DNA: TGTGCCAGCAGCTGGCCCCGGAGTTGGGTACGGGAGCAGTTCTTC. Full variable domain (remainder filled in from reference TRBV7-9 and TRBJ2-1): DTGVSQNPRHKITKRGQNVTFRCDPISEHNRLYWYRQTLGQGPEFLTYFQNEAQLEKSRLLSDRFSAERPKGSFSTLEIQRTEQGDSAMYLCASSWPRSWVREQFFGPGTRLTVL.

Turning to this clone: Since no conserved phenylalanine or tryptophan closes the CDR3, a read error is the likely cause. It is unclear where the CDR3 begins or ends on the DNA, so no DNA is shown, and the CDR3 is as TCRdb lists it. The chain is built from TRBV7-7 and TRBJ1-2; the table's D call TRBD1 went unverified against the DNA. The CDR3 spans 8 residues, counting both ends. Germline loops: CDR1 SSHAT, CDR2 FNYEAQ (reference sequence). The CDR3 is CAADRVAV.

V gene TRBV28 combines with J gene TRBJ2-5; TRBD2 aligns across 10 bases. With 5 bases clipped from V and 2 bases from J, the junction kept 11 bases outside the gene matches. The CDR3 contains 17 residues. Germline assignment: CDR1 MDHEN and CDR2 SYDVKM. This CDR3 reads CASSEPGTSAPQETQYF. The CDR3 nucleotides read TGTGCCAGCAGTGAACCTGGGACTAGCGCCCCGCAAGAGACCCAGTACTTC.

This clone has just one count. J is TRBJ1-3 and V is TRBV9; TRBD1 agrees at 9 bases. Trimming removed 3 bases from V and 2 bases from J; junction bases left unmatched: 3. This CDR3 is 15 amino acids long. Germline V gene data show CDR1 as SGDLS and CDR2 as YYNGEE. CDR3 sequence (DNA): TGTGCCAGCAGCGGGGGACAGGGACCTGGAAACACCATATATTTT. Translated: CASSGGQGPGNTIYF.

In this sample, this clone turned up once. The chain recombines TRBV15 with TRBJ2-3; D unclear. Trimming stripped 1 base from V and 7 bases from J, with 6 bases between. CDR1 LNHNV and CDR2 YYDKDF come from the germline V gene (reference sequence). This CDR3 is built from 12 residues. CDR3 in DNA: TGTGCCACCAGCAGAGCCCTCAATACGCAGTATTTT. Amino acids: CATSRALNTQYF.